This TCR beta chain derives from a study of CD4 T cells in relation to SARS-CoV-2 and coronaviruses (dated by TCRdb to the early 2020s). With respect to the entire study: The ViraFEST assay cultured PBMCs with antigen for around nine days, then sequenced TCR beta CDR3s to find antigen-specific clonal expansions. A different, Illumina-based TCR-beta assay was used to sequence expansion assays from other donors in the study. At the level of individual TCR clonotypes, the study measured memory CD4+ T cell crossreactivity between SARS-CoV-2 spike protein and common cold coronavirus spike proteins. An HIV-1 Nef peptide pool or a no-peptide culture served as the negative reference condition. Patient-derived lymphoblastoid cell lines were used to map the HLA restriction of shared crossreactive spike epitopes. The Adaptive Biotechnologies TCR-sequencing kit was used to sequence samples from three pre-COVID donors and the naive versus memory experiments, whereas other data were Illumina-based. Study-wide findings and limitations: Crossreactive clones showed significantly weaker SARS-CoV-2-driven expansion than monoreactive clones, consistent with antigenic imprinting. No donor contributed both pre-pandemic and post-infection samples, which limited tracing the source of pre-existing responses. The study was limited by small numbers of patients and tested TCRs. In about 71% of donors, memory CD4+ clonotypes turned up that crossrecognized SARS-CoV-2 and at least one common cold coronavirus spike. Because the crossreactivity analysis focused on spike protein, crossreactivity against other viral proteins was not assessed.

There are 16 amino acids in the CDR3, from cysteine to phenylalanine inclusive. The sequence is cut down to CDR3 DNA, 48 bases in frame from base 1. Germline trimming amounts to 0 bases on V and 6 bases on J, with 5 as the count of junction bases outside the gene matches. According to the germline V gene, CDR1 reads KGHSH and CDR2 reads LQKENI. The method behind the library was the immunoSEQ multiplex PCR assay. The authors processed their data as follows. During preprocessing, nonproductive sequences were removed, along with CDR3s that did not begin with C, did not end with F or W, or were shorter than 7 amino acids. The MANAFEST web app was used to call antigen-specific clonotypes on the basis of expansion compared with the reference and with other culture wells. A clone was considered positive if the clone showed significant expansion compared with the reference culture in 2 of 3 replicate wells at an FDR below 0.05. To be called positive, a clone also had to show significant expansion compared with every other tandem well and an odds ratio greater than 5. CDR3 homology was quantified as pairwise Levenshtein distance, calculated with the stringdist R package after three terminal residues were trimmed from each end. The source is immuneACCESS, and TCRdb retained only in-frame sequences with V and J called. Part of the clones is not carried over; for the studies checked, unresolved V genes explain less than half of this, and the remainder is unexplained. Clone size and the V and J calls come from that table; the DNA yielded D and trimming. This sample holds some 21,000 clones; over 60% were observed only once. The top ten clonotypes cover more than 14% of the sample.

CD4+ T cells from unexposed donors were collected before the COVID-19 pandemic (2011-2018). Following 10 days of culture, the EasySep CD4+ T cell isolation kit was used to isolate CD4+ T cells. As cell numbers permitted, CD4+ T cells from unexposed donors were tested for reactivity to SARS-CoV-2 S and N and to four common cold coronavirus spike pools. PBMCs were cultured at around 2 million per well in IMDM supplemented with 5% human AB serum and about 9.2 IU/ml IL-2. Half of the culture medium was replaced with fresh IL-2-containing medium on days 3 and 7. In general, triplicate replicate wells were used for every peptide culture condition. The leukapheresis product used for the unexposed donors was purchased from a commercial source. Ficoll-Paque PLUS gradient centrifugation was used to isolate PBMCs from leukapheresis product or whole blood. PBMCs were either cryopreserved at -140°C or used fresh in the expansion assay. The QIAamp Micro DNA Kit was used to extract genomic DNA from the CD4+ T cells.

Turning to this clone: The antigen it recognizes is unknown. Base qualities are missing; no much larger clone stands one base away.

The source material was CD4+ T cells from PBMCs, cultured in vitro. This TCR came from a human donor in good health. The chain is made from TRBV18 and TRBJ2-1; TRBD1 lines up with 10 middle nucleotides. The CDR3 corresponds to CASSPPTGGAGNEQFF. The bases are TGTGCCAGCTCACCACCGACAGGGGGCGCCGGCAATGAGCAGTTCTTC.